A selection of T cell receptor beta chains follows, all from one sample in a study of blood T cell repertoires in COVID-19. Data came from immunoSEQ multiplex PCR; TCRdb stores just in-frame clones and leaves some out. The sample has approximately 120,000 clones, 75% to 85% seen once; the top ten hold 7% to 9%. Material for sequencing was peripheral blood. Receptor source: a woman aged 80 or over with active or convalescent COVID-19. The CDR3 runs from the conserved cysteine through the conserved F or W. The D gene is left open where the match is weak.

v_call	j_call	d_call	cdr3_nt	cdr3_aa
TRBV7-2	TRBJ2-1	TRBD2	TGTGCCAGCAGCTTAGATGCGGGAGGGCCGTACAATGAGCAGTTCTTC	CASSLDAGGPYNEQFF
TRBV27	TRBJ2-5	TRBD2	TGTGCCAGCAGTAAAGCGGGAGAAGAGACCCAGTACTTC	CASSKAGEETQYF
TRBV7-6	TRBJ2-6	.	TGTGCCAGCAGCTTAGGTTGGGGGCGCACTGGGGCCAACGTCCTGACTTTC	CASSLGWGRTGANVLTF
TRBV4-2	TRBJ1-6	.	TGTGCCAGCAGCCAAGATCGGCAGGGGCCGGGCTCCTATAATTCACCCCTCCACTTT	CASSQDRQGPGSYNSPLHF
TRBV7-2	TRBJ2-2	TRBD2	TGTGCCAGCAGCCCCCGTAGGTGGGGGGGGTGGACCGGGGAGCTGTTTTTT	CASSPRRWGGWTGELFF
TRBV5-1	TRBJ2-7	TRBD2	TGCGCCAGCAGCCCTGGGGTAGCGGGAGTGGGTGAGCAGTACTTC	CASSPGVAGVGEQYF
TRBV7-3	TRBJ2-3	.	TGTGCCAGCAGCCTTAACCCAGGGGCTAGCACAGATACGCAGTATTTT	CASSLNPGASTDTQYF
TRBV6-5	TRBJ1-6	TRBD1	TGTGCCAGCAGGGGACAGGGGCTGAATTCACCCCTCCACTTT	CASRGQGLNSPLHF
TRBV7-9	TRBJ2-4	.	TGTGCCAGCAGCTTAGACCGCGGGACCTTGCTTAAAAACATTCAGTACTTC	CASSLDRGTLLKNIQYF
TRBV10-2	TRBJ2-1	TRBD2	TGCGCCAGCAGTGAGACTAGCGGGAGGACGTATGAGCAGTTCTTC	CASSETSGRTYEQFF
TRBV6-1	TRBJ2-7	TRBD1	TGTGCCAGCATGTCCGGGACAGGGGACTACGAGCAGTACTTC	CASMSGTGDYEQYF
TRBV5-1	TRBJ2-7	TRBD2	TGCGCCAGCTTTAAGCTACTAGCGAAAAACTCCTACGAGCAGTACTTC	CASFKLLAKNSYEQYF
TRBV5-1	TRBJ1-2	.	TGCGCCAGCAGCTTGGAGAGTAACTATGGCTACACCTTC	CASSLESNYGYTF
TRBV5-4	TRBJ2-1	TRBD2	TGTGCCAGCAGACCGCGGGACTACTCATACAATGAGCAGTTCTTC	CASRPRDYSYNEQFF
TRBV5-1	TRBJ2-7	TRBD1	TGCGCCAGCAGCACTGGGACAGGGAGCTCCTACGAGCAGTACTTC	CASSTGTGSSYEQYF
TRBV3-1/TRBV3-2	TRBJ2-5	TRBD2	TGTGCCAGCAGTAGGGGGACTAGCGGGGGAATCGAGACCCAGTACTTC	CASSRGTSGGIETQYF